At least ten counts were recorded for the clone carrying this TCR beta chain. Its specificity is unknown. TCRdb re-called the reads with MiXCR, one entry per CDR3 protein. The table includes about 240,000 distinct CDR3 sequences, approximately 13% detected once. This entry comes from a study of T cell repertoires in cytomegalovirus infection. Overall study: Based on public TCR beta signatures, there were indications of CMV infection and of a matching HLA type.

V gave up 11 bases and J gave up 1 base; unmatched junction bases: 8. CDR1 and CDR2 (germline): SGHVS, FQNEAQ. The CDR3 is 15 residues long. Whole-study results and caveats: Adding up the frequency of public TCR beta families identified people who carried CMV plus the relevant HLA.

The source is a human donor in good health (CMV status not recorded). Some clones in this sample may be carry-over from other donors' samples. The chain couples TRBV7-8 to TRBJ2-2; 9 nucleotides match TRBD2. The sample comprised PBMCs. The CDR3 loop reads CAFLAGAQNTGELFF. The CDR3 DNA is TGTGCCTTCTTAGCGGGGGCCCAGAACACCGGGGAGCTGTTTTTT.